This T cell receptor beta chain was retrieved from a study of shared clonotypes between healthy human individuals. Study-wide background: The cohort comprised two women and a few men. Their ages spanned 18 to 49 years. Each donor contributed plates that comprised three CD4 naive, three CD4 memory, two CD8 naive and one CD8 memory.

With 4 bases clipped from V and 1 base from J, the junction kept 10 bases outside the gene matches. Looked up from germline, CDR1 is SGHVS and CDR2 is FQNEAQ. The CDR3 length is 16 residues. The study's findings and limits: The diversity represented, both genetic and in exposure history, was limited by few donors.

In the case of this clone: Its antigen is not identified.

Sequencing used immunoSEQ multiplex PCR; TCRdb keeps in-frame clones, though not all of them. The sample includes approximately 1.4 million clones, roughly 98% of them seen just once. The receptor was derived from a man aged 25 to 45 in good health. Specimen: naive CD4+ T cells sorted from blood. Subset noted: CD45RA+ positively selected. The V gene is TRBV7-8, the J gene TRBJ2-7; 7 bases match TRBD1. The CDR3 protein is CASSSYRGLTSYEQYF. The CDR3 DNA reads TGTGCCAGCAGCTCGTACAGGGGCCTTACGTCCTACGAGCAGTACTTC.